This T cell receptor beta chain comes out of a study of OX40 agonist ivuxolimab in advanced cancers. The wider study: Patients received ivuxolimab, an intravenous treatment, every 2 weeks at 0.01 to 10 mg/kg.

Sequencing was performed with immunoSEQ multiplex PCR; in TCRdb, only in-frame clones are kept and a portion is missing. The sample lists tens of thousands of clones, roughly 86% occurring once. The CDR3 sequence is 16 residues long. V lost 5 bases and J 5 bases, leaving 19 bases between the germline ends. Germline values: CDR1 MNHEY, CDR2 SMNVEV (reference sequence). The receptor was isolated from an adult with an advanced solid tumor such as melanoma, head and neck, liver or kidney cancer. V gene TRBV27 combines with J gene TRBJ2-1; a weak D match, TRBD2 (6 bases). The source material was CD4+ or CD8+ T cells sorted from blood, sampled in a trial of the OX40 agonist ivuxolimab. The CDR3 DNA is TGTGCCAGCAGTACACACCCCCCGCGGGGAGACAATGAGCAGTTCTTC. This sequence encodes CASSTHPPRGDNEQFF.